The 8 T cell receptor beta chains given below trace back to one sample, sequenced in a study of blood T cell repertoires in COVID-19. The method was immunoSEQ multiplex PCR; TCRdb's version includes in-frame clones alone and lacks a portion of them. Of about 70,000 clones listed, around 87% are singletons. Sequencing used peripheral blood. The receptors were gathered from a human donor in a cohort sampled during active COVID-19.

The chain uses TRBV7-9 and TRBJ1-5; the D gene is possibly TRBD1 (5 bases). The CDR3 is 15 residues long. Germline V gene lookup returns CDR1 SEHNR and CDR2 FQNEAQ (reference sequence). Trimming removed 5 bases from V and 2 bases from J, with 13 bases in between. The CDR3 sequence is CASSRAGSGNQPQHF. CDR3 coding DNA: TGTGCCAGCAGCCGCGCAGGGTCTGGCAATCAGCCCCAGCATTTT.

The rearrangement links TRBV7-2 to TRBJ1-1; D gene unclear. V dropped 5 bases and J dropped 10 bases, with 23 bases sitting between them. Germline-derived CDR1 and CDR2 are SGHTA and FQGNSA. The length of the CDR3 is 15 residues. CDR3 sequence: CASSATVQLWSPAFF. The CDR3 bases are TGTGCCAGCAGCGCCACCGTCCAACTATGGTCCCCAGCTTTCTTT.

This clone was recorded a few times. The chain is built from TRBV19 and TRBJ2-3, with 8 bases matching TRBD2. Germline V gives CDR1 LNHDA, CDR2 SQIVND (reference sequence). J was trimmed by 5 bases and V by 9 bases; bases with no gene match: 4. The CDR3 has 12 residues. The CDR3, as DNA: TGTGCCAGCATCGGGAGGGGAGATACGCAGTATTTT. It codes for CASIGRGDTQYF.

The chain carries TRBV7-3 and TRBJ1-1, with D possibly TRBD1 on 6 matching bases. Per germline, CDR1 SGHTA and CDR2 FQGTGA. Trimming stripped 5 bases from V and 4 bases from J, with 11 bases between. The CDR3 has 13 amino acids. CDR3 in amino acids: CASSKGRGTEAFF. The CDR3 DNA sequence: TGTGCCAGCAGCAAGGGCAGGGGCACTGAAGCTTTCTTT.

Only one count was recorded for this clone. This chain uses TRBV28 with TRBJ2-6; a possible D gene is TRBD1 (6 bases). The CDR3 extends over 14 amino acids. Trimming pared 6 bases from V and 4 bases from J, leaving 10 bases between. Germline loops: CDR1 MDHEN, CDR2 SYDVKM. CDR3 in amino acids: CASSPGAGANVLTF. CDR3 in DNA: TGTGCCAGCAGCCCAGGGGCCGGGGCCAACGTCCTGACTTTC.

A few counts support this clone. The V call is TRBV11-2, the J call TRBJ2-7; D possibly corresponds to TRBD2 (6 bases). The CDR3 is 18 amino acids. The V gene's germline CDR1 is SGHAT and CDR2 FQNNGV. V lost 4 bases, J lost 0 bases, and 22 bases lay in between. CDR3 nucleotide sequence: TGTGCCAGCAGCTCCACCTTCCAGTTTGGGGGGAGCTCCTACGAGCAGTACTTC. Translating it yields CASSSTFQFGGSSYEQYF.

The chain couples TRBV7-2 to TRBJ1-1; D not resolved. Per germline, CDR1 SGHTA and CDR2 FQGNSA. With 6 bases removed from V and 0 bases from J, the gap between germline ends came to 8 bases. This CDR3 spans 13 amino acids. The CDR3 nucleotides are TGTGCCAGCAGAGCGACCGTGAACACTGAAGCTTTCTTT. Translation gives CASRATVNTEAFF.

This rearrangement joins TRBV5-6 to TRBJ2-7, with D perhaps TRBD1 (5 bases). The CDR3 has 15 amino acids. Germline values: CDR1 SGHDT, CDR2 YYEEEE. The germline V and J ends were trimmed by 3 bases and 0 bases, with 13 bases remaining between them. The CDR3 DNA reads TGTGCCAGCAGCTGGGGCGAGGTTAGCTCCTACGAGCAGTACTTC. Amino acid sequence: CASSWGEVSSYEQYF.